These 2 T cell receptor beta chains were sequenced from one sample in a study of cytomegalovirus exposure and HLA in healthy donors. The repertoire was sequenced with immunoSEQ multiplex PCR; TCRdb's copy has only in-frame clones and lacks some. This sample yields 130,000 or so clones, of which under 90% are seen a single time; approximately 2% belongs to the top ten. Material for sequencing was PBMCs. The receptors derive from a woman aged 25-40 years in good health and CMV-seronegative.

This chain links TRBV6-5 with TRBJ2-7; a weak D match, TRBD1 (6 bases). The CDR3 has 13 amino acids. Germline CDR1 is MNHEY and CDR2 is SVGAGI. V was clipped by 9 bases and J by 1 base, with 13 bases between them. CDR3 sequence reads: CASQWDTSYEQYF. CDR3 coding DNA: TGTGCCAGTCAATGGGACACTTCCTACGAGCAGTACTTC.

V gene TRBV30 combines with J gene TRBJ2-5; 9 nucleotides agree with TRBD1. J was trimmed by 5 bases and V by 2 bases; bases with no gene match: 6. The CDR3 is made up of 14 amino acids. Germline V lookup: CDR1 GTSNPN, CDR2 SVGIG (reference sequence). The CDR3 sequence is CAWSTRQGGETQYF. CDR3 sequence (DNA): TGTGCCTGGAGTACGCGACAGGGGGGGGAGACCCAGTACTTC.